The 15 T cell receptor beta chains reported below all come from one sample, sequenced in a study of blood T cell repertoires in COVID-19. The table came from immunoSEQ multiplex PCR; TCRdb's copy has only in-frame clones and leaves some out. The repertoire holds under 35,000 clones, approximately 91% seen once, with roughly an eighth in the top ten. The sample taken for sequencing was peripheral blood. Receptors were obtained from a human donor with active COVID-19. The donor label of this sample is uncertain.

A note on this clone: Additional DNA sequences in this sample encode the identical CDR3. This chain connects TRBV18 to TRBJ2-5; 7 bases agree with TRBD1. V gave up 6 bases and J gave up 3 bases; unmatched junction bases: 4. The V gene's germline CDR1 is KGHSH and CDR2 LQKENI. This CDR3 spans 13 amino acids. The CDR3 loop is CASSLGQKETQYF. The CDR3, as DNA: TGTGCCAGCTCCCTGGGACAGAAAGAGACCCAGTACTTC.

The V gene is TRBV4-1, the J gene TRBJ2-1; TRBD1 aligns across 7 bases. CDR1 is MGHRA and CDR2 is YSYEKL in the germline V gene. The CDR3 contains 17 residues. V lost 0 bases to trimming and J lost 6 bases; unmatched junction nucleotides: 11. CDR3 in DNA: TGCGCCAGCAGCCAAGATGCGCAACACAGGGGAATCAATGAGCAGTTCTTC. Protein sequence: CASSQDAQHRGINEQFF.

The rearrangement uses TRBV12-3 or TRBV12-4 and TRBJ1-5; the D is unclear. With 5 bases removed from V and 5 bases from J, the gap between germline ends came to 10 bases. The CDR3 runs to 13 residues. CDR3 loop: CASSLSSHQPQHF. CDR3 nucleotide sequence: TGTGCCAGCAGTCTATCCTCCCATCAGCCCCAGCATTTT.

The chain links TRBV4-3 to TRBJ1-4, with D unclear. Germline values: CDR1 LGHNA, CDR2 YSLEER. Deletions cut 0 bases from V and 8 bases from J, with 19 bases between. The CDR3 spans 17 residues. In nucleotides, the CDR3 is TGCGCCAGCAGCCAAGACCGAAACCCCCTAGTCTTGGAAAAACTGTTTTTT. Protein sequence: CASSQDRNPLVLEKLFF.

The V call is TRBV12-5, the J call TRBJ1-2, with a possible D match to TRBD1 (5 bases). This CDR3 has 15 amino acids. V lost 6 bases to trimming and J lost 7 bases, with 21 bases between them. CDR1 is LGHNT, CDR2 FRNRAP, per germline. This CDR3 is CASGLPGLGGGGYTF. In DNA form, the CDR3 reads TGTGCTAGTGGCCTACCAGGGCTGGGAGGTGGTGGCTACACCTTC. The whole variable domain, remainder taken from reference TRBV12-5 and TRBJ1-2, is DARVTQTPRHKVTEMGQEVTMRCQPILGHNTVFWYRQTMMQGLELLAYFRNRAPLDDSGMPKDRFSAEMPDATLATLKIQPSEPRDSAVYFCASGLPGLGGGGYTFGSGTRLTVV.

This chain joins TRBV5-1 and TRBJ1-2, with a tentative D call TRBD1 (6 bases). CDR1 and CDR2 from the germline V gene are SGHRS and YFSETQ. The CDR3 runs to 13 residues. V was cut by 7 bases and J by 4 bases, with 14 bases left in between. CDR3 loop: CASQAGQSYGYTF. CDR3 nucleotide sequence: TGCGCCAGCCAAGCAGGACAGAGCTATGGCTACACCTTC.

The chain joins TRBV5-6 to TRBJ2-1; tentatively, D is TRBD1 (6 bases). Germline loops: CDR1 SGHDT, CDR2 YYEEEE. This CDR3 is built from 14 residues. The V end was cut by 1 base, the J end by 2 bases, with 7 bases between. CDR3: CASSLKGAYNEQFF. CDR3 nucleotide sequence: TGTGCCAGCAGCTTGAAGGGGGCCTACAATGAGCAGTTCTTC.

The gene calls are TRBV7-8 and TRBJ2-7; tentatively, D is TRBD1 (6 bases). Trimming stripped 5 bases from V and 0 bases from J, with 17 bases between. The CDR3 length is 16 residues. Germline V gene sequence: CDR1 SGHVS, CDR2 FQNEAQ. The DNA of the CDR3 is TGTGCCAGCAGCGGGGGCTCCTTAAGATTCTCCTACGAGCAGTACTTC. Its translation is CASSGGSLRFSYEQYF.

V and J are TRBV19 and TRBJ2-1, with 7 bases matching TRBD2. Germline CDR1 LNHDA, CDR2 SQIVND (reference sequence). V shed 0 bases and J 9 bases; nucleotides not matched to a gene: 5. The CDR3 covers 14 residues. This CDR3 reads CASSIEASGREQFF. The CDR3 DNA follows: TGTGCCAGTAGTATAGAGGCTAGCGGTCGTGAGCAGTTCTTC.

This rearrangement joins TRBV10-3 to TRBJ2-3, with D possibly matching TRBD2 (6 bases). CDR1 is ENHRY and CDR2 is SYGVKD in the germline V gene. The CDR3 runs to 13 residues. CDR3 nucleotides: TGTGCGCTTTGGAGGGAAGGGGCTGATACGCAGTATTTT. Protein: CALWREGADTQYF.

The chain recombines TRBV6-2 or TRBV6-3 with TRBJ2-7, with D tentatively TRBD1 (7 bases). The CDR3 extends over 16 amino acids. Germline V gives CDR1 MNHEY, CDR2 SVGEGT. The V end lost 5 bases, the J end lost 2 bases, and 19 bases lay between the germline ends. In nucleotides, the CDR3 is TGTGCCAGCAGTGCAGGACCAGGCAGGGGGGCCTACGAGCAGTACTTC. Translation: CASSAGPGRGAYEQYF.

The chain employs TRBV13 and TRBJ1-1, with D possibly being TRBD1 (5 bases). Germline V CDR1 and CDR2: PRHDT, FYEKMQ (reference sequence). V was clipped by 0 bases and J by 0 bases, with 5 bases between them. The CDR3 spans 14 residues. CDR3 loop: CASSLGGVNTEAFF. CDR3 sequence (DNA): TGTGCCAGCAGCTTAGGAGGGGTGAACACTGAAGCTTTCTTT.

The rearrangement joins TRBV5-1 to TRBJ2-1, with no clear D. Trimming shortened V by 7 bases and J by 2 bases, and 10 bases separated the two germline ends. CDR1 and CDR2 (germline): SGHRS, YFSETQ. CDR3 length equals 13 residues. The CDR3 loop is CASGTPTYNEQFF. CDR3 DNA: TGCGCCAGCGGTACTCCTACCTACAATGAGCAGTTCTTC.

This chain joins TRBV18 and TRBJ2-1; TRBD2 matches at 7 bases. This CDR3 comprises 15 residues. The germline CDR1 and CDR2 sequences are KGHSH and LQKENI. V lost 4 bases and J lost 5; bases outside the gene matches: 8. The CDR3 loop is CASSRGASGNNEQFF. The CDR3, as DNA: TGTGCCAGCTCACGCGGGGCTAGCGGAAACAATGAGCAGTTCTTC.

A word on this clone: The same CDR3 arises from other DNA sequences in this sample as well. The rearrangement uses TRBV5-4 and TRBJ2-7; D gene unclear. With 0 bases removed from V and 1 base from J, the gap between germline ends came to 5 bases. The CDR3 sequence is 13 residues long. Per the germline V gene, CDR1 is SGHNT and CDR2 is YYREEE (reference sequence). The chain's CDR3 is CASSLDRSYEQYF. The CDR3 nucleotides read TGTGCCAGCAGCTTGGACAGATCCTACGAGCAGTACTTC.